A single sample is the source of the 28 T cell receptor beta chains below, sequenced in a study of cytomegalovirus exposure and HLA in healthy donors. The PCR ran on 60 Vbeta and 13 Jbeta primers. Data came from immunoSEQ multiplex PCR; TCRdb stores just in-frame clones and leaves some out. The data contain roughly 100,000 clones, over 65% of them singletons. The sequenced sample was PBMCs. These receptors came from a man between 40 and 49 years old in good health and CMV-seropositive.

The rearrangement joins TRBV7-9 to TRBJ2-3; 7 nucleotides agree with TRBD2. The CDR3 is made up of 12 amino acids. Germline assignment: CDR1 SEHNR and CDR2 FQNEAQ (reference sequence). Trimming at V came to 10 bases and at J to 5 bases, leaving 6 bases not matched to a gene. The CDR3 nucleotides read TGTGCCACCCAGCGGGATCAAGATACGCAGTATTTT. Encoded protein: CATQRDQDTQYF.

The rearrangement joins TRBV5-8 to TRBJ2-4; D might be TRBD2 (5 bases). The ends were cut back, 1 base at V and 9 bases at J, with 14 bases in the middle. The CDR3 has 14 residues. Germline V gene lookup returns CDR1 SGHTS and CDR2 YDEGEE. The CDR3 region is CASSLRLADGIQYF. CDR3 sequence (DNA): TGTGCCAGCAGCTTGAGGCTAGCCGATGGCATTCAGTACTTC.

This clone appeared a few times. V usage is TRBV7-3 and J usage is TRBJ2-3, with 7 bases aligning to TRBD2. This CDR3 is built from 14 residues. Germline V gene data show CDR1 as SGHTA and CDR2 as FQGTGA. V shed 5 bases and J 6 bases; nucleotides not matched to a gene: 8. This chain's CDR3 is CASSPGLVSDTQYF. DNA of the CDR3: TGTGCCAGCAGCCCCGGACTAGTATCCGATACGCAGTATTTT.

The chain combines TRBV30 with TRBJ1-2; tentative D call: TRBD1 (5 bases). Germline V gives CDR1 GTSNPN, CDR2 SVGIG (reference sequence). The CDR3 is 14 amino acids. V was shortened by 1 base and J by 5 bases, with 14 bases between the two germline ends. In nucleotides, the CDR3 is TGTGCCTGGAGTGGTGGGAGGGGCGCTTATGGCTACACCTTC. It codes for CAWSGGRGAYGYTF.

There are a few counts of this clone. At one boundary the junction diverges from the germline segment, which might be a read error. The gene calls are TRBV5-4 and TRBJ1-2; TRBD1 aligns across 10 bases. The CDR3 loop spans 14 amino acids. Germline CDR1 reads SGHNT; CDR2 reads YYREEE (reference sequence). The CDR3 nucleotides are TGCGCCAGCAGCCAAGGACAGGGGGTTAATGGCTACACCTTC. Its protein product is CASSQGQGVNGYTF.

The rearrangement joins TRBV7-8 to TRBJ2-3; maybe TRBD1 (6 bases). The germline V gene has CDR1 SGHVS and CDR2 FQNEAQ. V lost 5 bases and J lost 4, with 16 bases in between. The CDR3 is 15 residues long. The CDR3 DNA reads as TGTGCCAGCAGCCCGAGACAGGACGGGGCAGATACGCAGTATTTT. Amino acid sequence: CASSPRQDGADTQYF.

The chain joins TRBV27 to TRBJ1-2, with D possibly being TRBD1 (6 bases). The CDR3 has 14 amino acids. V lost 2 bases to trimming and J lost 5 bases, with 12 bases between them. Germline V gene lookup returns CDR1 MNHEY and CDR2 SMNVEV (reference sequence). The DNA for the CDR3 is TGTGCCAGCAGTTTAGGGGGGGCTGGGTATGGCTACACCTTC. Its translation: CASSLGGAGYGYTF.

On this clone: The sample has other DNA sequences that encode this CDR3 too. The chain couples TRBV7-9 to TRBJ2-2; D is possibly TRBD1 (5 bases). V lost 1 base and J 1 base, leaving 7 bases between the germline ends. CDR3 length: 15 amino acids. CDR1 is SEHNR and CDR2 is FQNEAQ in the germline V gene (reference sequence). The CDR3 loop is CASSLGQLNTGELFF. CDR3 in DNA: TGTGCCAGCAGCTTAGGACAGCTGAACACCGGGGAGCTGTTTTTT.

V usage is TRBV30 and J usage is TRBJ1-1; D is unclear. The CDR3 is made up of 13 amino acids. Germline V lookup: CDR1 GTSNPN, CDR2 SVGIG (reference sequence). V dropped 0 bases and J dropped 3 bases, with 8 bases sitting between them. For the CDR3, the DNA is TGTGCCTGGAGTGTATGGGAGGACACTGAAGCTTTCTTT. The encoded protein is CAWSVWEDTEAFF. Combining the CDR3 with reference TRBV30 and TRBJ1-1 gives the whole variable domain SQTIHQWPATLVQPVGSPLSLECTVEGTSNPNLYWYRQAAGRGLQLLFYSVGIGQISSEVPQNLSASRPQDRQFILSSKKLLLSDSGFYLCAWSVWEDTEAFFGQGTRLTVV.

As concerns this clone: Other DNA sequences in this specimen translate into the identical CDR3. Written as DNA, the CDR3 is TGTGCCAGCAGGCCACTAGCGGGAGGATACAATGAGCAGTTCTTC. Translating it yields CASRPLAGGYNEQFF. The chain links TRBV6-5 to TRBJ2-1, with 12 bases fitting TRBD2. The CDR3 length is 15 residues. V lost 6 bases, J lost 4 bases, and 4 bases stayed unmatched. Germline-derived CDR1 and CDR2 are MNHEY and SVGAGI.

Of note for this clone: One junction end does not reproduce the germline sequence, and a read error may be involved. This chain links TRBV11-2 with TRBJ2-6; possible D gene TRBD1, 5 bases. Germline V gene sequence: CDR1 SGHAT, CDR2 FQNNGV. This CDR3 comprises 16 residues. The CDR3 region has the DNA TGTGCCAGCAGCAGGAGCGTGTACTCTGGGGCCAACGGCCTGACTTTC. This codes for CASSRSVYSGANGLTF.

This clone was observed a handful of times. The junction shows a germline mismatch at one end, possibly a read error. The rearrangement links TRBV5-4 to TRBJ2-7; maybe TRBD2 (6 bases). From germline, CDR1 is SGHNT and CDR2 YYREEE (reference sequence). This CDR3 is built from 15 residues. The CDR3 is CASSQDSEGSYEQYF. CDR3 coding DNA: TGCGCCAGCAGCCAAGATTCGGAGGGTTCCTACGAGCAGTACTTC.

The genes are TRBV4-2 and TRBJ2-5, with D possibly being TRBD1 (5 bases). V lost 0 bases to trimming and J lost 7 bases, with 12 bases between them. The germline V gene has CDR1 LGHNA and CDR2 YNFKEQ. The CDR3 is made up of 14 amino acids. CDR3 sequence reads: CASSQDETAGTQYF. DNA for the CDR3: TGTGCCAGCAGCCAAGACGAGACAGCAGGGACCCAGTACTTC.

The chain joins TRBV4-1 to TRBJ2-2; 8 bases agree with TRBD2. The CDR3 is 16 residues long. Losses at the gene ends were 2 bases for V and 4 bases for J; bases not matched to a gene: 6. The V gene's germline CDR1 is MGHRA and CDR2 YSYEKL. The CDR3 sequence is CASSQPGGYGTGELFF. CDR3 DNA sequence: TGCGCCAGCAGCCAACCGGGGGGGTATGGCACCGGGGAGCTGTTTTTT.

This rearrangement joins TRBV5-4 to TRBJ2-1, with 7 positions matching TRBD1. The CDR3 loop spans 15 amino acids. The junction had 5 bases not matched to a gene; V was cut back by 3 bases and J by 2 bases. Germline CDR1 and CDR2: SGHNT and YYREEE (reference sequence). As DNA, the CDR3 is TGTGCCAGCAGCTCCACAGGGGACCCCTACAATGAGCAGTTCTTC. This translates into CASSSTGDPYNEQFF.

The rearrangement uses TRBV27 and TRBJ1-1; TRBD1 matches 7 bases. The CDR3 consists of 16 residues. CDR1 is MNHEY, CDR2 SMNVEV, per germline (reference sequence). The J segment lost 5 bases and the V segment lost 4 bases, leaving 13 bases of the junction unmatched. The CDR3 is CASSSRQGWSRTEAFF. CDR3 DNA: TGTGCCAGCAGTTCACGACAGGGTTGGAGTCGGACTGAAGCTTTCTTT.

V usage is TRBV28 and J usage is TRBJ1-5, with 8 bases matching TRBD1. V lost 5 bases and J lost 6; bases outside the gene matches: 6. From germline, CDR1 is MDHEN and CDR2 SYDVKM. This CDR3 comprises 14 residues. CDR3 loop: CASSRAGGGQPQHF. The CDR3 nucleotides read TGTGCCAGCAGTAGGGCAGGGGGCGGTCAGCCCCAGCATTTT.

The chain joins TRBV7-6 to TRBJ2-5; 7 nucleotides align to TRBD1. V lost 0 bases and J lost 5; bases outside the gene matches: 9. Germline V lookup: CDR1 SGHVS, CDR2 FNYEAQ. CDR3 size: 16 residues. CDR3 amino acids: CASSLAPTGSQETQYF. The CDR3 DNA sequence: TGTGCCAGCAGCTTAGCCCCGACAGGGAGCCAGGAGACCCAGTACTTC. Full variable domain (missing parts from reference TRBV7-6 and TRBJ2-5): GAGVSQSPRYKVTKRGQDVALRCDPISGHVSLYWYRQALGQGPEFLTYFNYEAQQDKSGLPNDRFSAERPEGSISTLTIQRTEQRDSAMYRCASSLAPTGSQETQYFGPGTRLLVL.

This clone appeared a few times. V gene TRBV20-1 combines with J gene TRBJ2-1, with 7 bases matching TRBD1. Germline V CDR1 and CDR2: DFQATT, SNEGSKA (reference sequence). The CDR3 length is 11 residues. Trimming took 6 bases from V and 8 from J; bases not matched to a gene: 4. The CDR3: CSATGADEQFF. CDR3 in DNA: TGCAGTGCCACAGGGGCGGATGAGCAGTTCTTC.

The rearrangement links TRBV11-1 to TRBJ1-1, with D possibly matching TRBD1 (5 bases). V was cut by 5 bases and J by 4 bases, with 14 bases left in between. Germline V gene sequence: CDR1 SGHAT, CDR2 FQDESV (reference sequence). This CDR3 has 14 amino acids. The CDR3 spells CASSLGGFFTEAFF. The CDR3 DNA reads TGTGCCAGCAGCCTGGGGGGGTTTTTCACTGAAGCTTTCTTT.

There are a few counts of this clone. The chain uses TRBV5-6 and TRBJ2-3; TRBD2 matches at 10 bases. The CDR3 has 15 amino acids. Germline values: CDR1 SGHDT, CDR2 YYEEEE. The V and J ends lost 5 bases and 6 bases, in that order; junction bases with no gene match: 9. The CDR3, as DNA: TGTGCCAGCAGGCATCAGCGGGAGGGCCTGGATACGCAGTATTTT. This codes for CASRHQREGLDTQYF.

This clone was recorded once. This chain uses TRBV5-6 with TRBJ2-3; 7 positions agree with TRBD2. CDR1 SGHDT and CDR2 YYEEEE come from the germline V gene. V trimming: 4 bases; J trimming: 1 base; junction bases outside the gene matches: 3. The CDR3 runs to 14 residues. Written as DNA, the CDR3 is TGTGCCAGCAGCAGGGACTACGGCACAGATACGCAGTATTTT. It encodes CASSRDYGTDTQYF. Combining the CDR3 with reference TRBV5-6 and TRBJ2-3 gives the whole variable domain DAGVTQSPTHLIKTRGQQVTLRCSPKSGHDTVSWYQQALGQGPQFIFQYYEEEERQRGNFPDRFSGHQFPNYSSELNVNALLLGDSALYLCASSRDYGTDTQYFGPGTRLTVL.

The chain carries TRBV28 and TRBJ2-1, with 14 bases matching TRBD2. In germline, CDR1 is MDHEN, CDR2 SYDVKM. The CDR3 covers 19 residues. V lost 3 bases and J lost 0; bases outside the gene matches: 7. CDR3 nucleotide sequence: TGTGCCAGCAGTTTGAGGACTAGCGGGGGGCCTAGCTCCTACAATGAGCAGTTCTTC. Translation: CASSLRTSGGPSSYNEQFF.

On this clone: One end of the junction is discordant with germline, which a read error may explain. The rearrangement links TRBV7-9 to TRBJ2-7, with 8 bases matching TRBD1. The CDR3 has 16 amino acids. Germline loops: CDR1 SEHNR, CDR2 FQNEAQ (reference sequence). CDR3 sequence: CSSSQEPGTGGYEQYF. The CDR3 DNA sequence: TGTTCCAGCAGCCAGGAACCCGGGACAGGCGGCTACGAGCAGTACTTC.

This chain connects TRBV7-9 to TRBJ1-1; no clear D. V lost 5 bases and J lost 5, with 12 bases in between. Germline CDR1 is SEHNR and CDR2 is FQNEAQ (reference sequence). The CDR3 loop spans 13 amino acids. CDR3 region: CASSPSRGTEAFF. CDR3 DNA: TGTGCCAGCAGCCCTTCTCGGGGTACTGAAGCTTTCTTT.

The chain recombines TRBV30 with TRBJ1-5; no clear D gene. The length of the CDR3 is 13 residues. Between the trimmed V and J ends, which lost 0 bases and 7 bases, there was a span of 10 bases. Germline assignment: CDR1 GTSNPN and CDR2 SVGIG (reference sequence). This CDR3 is CAWSVRERQPQHF. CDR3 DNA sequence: TGTGCCTGGAGTGTCCGGGAACGCCAGCCCCAGCATTTT.

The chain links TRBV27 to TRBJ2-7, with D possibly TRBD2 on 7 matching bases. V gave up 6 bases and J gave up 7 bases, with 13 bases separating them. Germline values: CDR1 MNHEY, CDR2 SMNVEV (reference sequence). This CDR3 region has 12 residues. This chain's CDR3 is CASSLEGGEQYF. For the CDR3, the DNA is TGTGCCAGCAGCTTAGAGGGGGGGGAGCAGTACTTC.

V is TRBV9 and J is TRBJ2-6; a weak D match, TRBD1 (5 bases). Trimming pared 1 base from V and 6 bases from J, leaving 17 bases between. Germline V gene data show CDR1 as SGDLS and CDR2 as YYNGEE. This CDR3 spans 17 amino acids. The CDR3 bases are TGTGCCAGCAGCGTATGGCAGGGTCAGCTTAAGGCCAACGTCCTGACTTTC. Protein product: CASSVWQGQLKANVLTF.